Shown below are 10 T cell receptor beta chains from a single sample sequenced in a study of PD-L1 blockade in urothelial cancer. Produced via immunoSEQ multiplex PCR; TCRdb's table is partial and in-frame only. The sample shows around 70,000 clones, 84% of them seen only once. Described time point: pretreatment peripheral blood. Specimen: PBMCs, collected around atezolizumab (anti-PD-L1) treatment. The receptors shown here come from a woman in her sixties or seventies with urothelial cancer.

The chain recombines TRBV4-2 with TRBJ1-4, with D possibly matching TRBD1 (6 bases). Germline assignment: CDR1 LGHNA and CDR2 YNFKEQ. V was shortened by 4 bases and J by 0 bases, with 18 bases between the two germline ends. The CDR3 length is 18 residues. CDR3 DNA sequence: TGTGCCAGCAGCCCCATGGGGGCAGTCGCTTCAACTAATGAAAAACTGTTTTTT. Its protein product is CASSPMGAVASTNEKLFF.

The CDR3 spells CASSLTFGGTEAFF. The CDR3 nucleotides are TGTGCCAGCAGTTTAACCTTCGGGGGGACTGAAGCTTTCTTT. The V gene is TRBV27, the J gene TRBJ1-1; perhaps TRBD1 as D (5 bases). CDR1 and CDR2 (germline): MNHEY, SMNVEV (reference sequence). V lost 2 bases and J lost 5, with 12 bases in between. The CDR3 has 14 residues.

The chain has TRBV9 and TRBJ2-7; 8 bases are a match to TRBD1. The CDR3 is 14 residues long. The germline CDR1 and CDR2 sequences are SGDLS and YYNGEE. J gave up 3 bases and V 2 bases, and 4 bases lay outside the gene matches. The CDR3 protein is CASSVRQGNYEQYF. DNA for the CDR3: TGTGCCAGCAGCGTTAGACAGGGGAACTACGAGCAGTACTTC.

The chain employs TRBV7-8 and TRBJ1-5, with 7 nucleotides matching TRBD1. CDR1 SGHVS and CDR2 FQNEAQ come from the germline V gene. V shed 3 bases, J shed 6 bases, and the junction held 8 bases outside the gene matches. The CDR3 loop spans 15 amino acids. CDR3 residues: CASSLGDSWRQPQHF. CDR3 DNA: TGTGCCAGCAGCTTGGGGGACAGTTGGCGTCAGCCCCAGCATTTT.

The DNA for the CDR3 is TGTGCCAGCTCACCTTCAAGGGGCCCCACTAATGAAAAACTGTTTTTT. Encoded protein: CASSPSRGPTNEKLFF. The genes are TRBV18 and TRBJ1-4, with a possible D match to TRBD1 (5 bases). The CDR3 totals 16 residues. CDR1 and CDR2 from the germline V gene are KGHSH and LQKENI. V shed 3 bases and J shed 2 bases, with 13 bases lying between them.

The chain combines TRBV7-2 with TRBJ1-6; D call uncertain. The ends were cut back, 4 bases at V and 12 bases at J, with 16 bases in the middle. The CDR3 consists of 14 residues. CDR1 and CDR2 from the germline V gene are SGHTA and FQGNSA. This chain's CDR3 is CASSSVGPTVPLHF. The CDR3 DNA is TGTGCCAGCAGCTCCGTTGGGCCCACCGTACCCCTCCACTTT.

The chain recombines TRBV9 with TRBJ2-2, with 14 bases matching TRBD2. V lost 6 bases and J lost 8; bases outside the gene matches: 18. The CDR3 totals 19 residues. Germline CDR1 and CDR2: SGDLS and YYNGEE. The CDR3 coding sequence is TGTGCCAGCACCTCATCGGGGACTAGCGGGAGTGAAGGATTGGGGGAGCTGTTTTTT. Encoded protein: CASTSSGTSGSEGLGELFF. Supplemented by reference TRBV9 and TRBJ2-2, the full variable domain reads DSGVTQTPKHLITATGQRVTLRCSPRSGDLSVYWYQQSLDQGLQFLIQYYNGEERAKGNILERFSAQQFPDLHSELNLSSLELGDSALYFCASTSSGTSGSEGLGELFFGEGSRLTVL.

The V call is TRBV5-1, the J call TRBJ2-3, with D perhaps TRBD2 (6 bases). V was trimmed by 4 bases and J by 0 bases, leaving 15 bases between them. The CDR3 is 16 residues long. Germline CDR1 SGHRS, CDR2 YFSETQ. CDR3 amino acids: CASSRGTEASTDTQYF. The CDR3 nucleotides are TGCGCCAGCAGCCGTGGGACTGAAGCTAGCACAGATACGCAGTATTTT.

The CDR3 nucleotides are TGCGCCAGCAGCCAAGGGGCAGATAATCAGCCCCAGCATTTT. As protein: CASSQGADNQPQHF. The chain carries TRBV4-3 and TRBJ1-5; D not certain. Germline CDR1 LGHNA, CDR2 YSLEER. Trimming removed 1 base at V and 4 bases at J, with 8 bases between. This CDR3 has 14 amino acids.

This clone has just one count. The chain joins TRBV5-5 to TRBJ1-1; 7 bases agree with TRBD1. This CDR3 comprises 14 residues. Germline values: CDR1 SGHKS, CDR2 YYEKEE (reference sequence). With V trimmed by 3 bases and J by 2 bases, 4 bases remained unmatched. As DNA, the CDR3 is TGTGCCAGCAGCTATGGGACAGCCAACACTGAAGCTTTCTTT. It specifies CASSYGTANTEAFF.